The clone carrying this T cell receptor beta chain was found once. Clones were read by immunoSEQ multiplex PCR, and TCRdb kept only the in-frame ones, dropping some. The table records about 180,000 clones, about nine tenths of them present only once. The record originates from a study of T cell responses to AZD1222 COVID-19 vaccine. This CDR3 contains 13 residues. Per germline, CDR1 LNHDA and CDR2 SQIVND (reference sequence). The germline V and J ends were trimmed by 10 bases and 8 bases, with 19 bases remaining between them. Sequencing was performed on peripheral blood, taken 28 days after the second dose of the MenACWY control vaccine. This sequence originates from an adult who received the MenACWY meningococcal vaccine as a control. The V call is TRBV19, the J call TRBJ2-3; perhaps TRBD1 as D (7 bases). The CDR3 here is CATAGQLEGTQYF. The CDR3 DNA reads TGTGCCACCGCGGGACAGTTGGAGGGTACGCAGTATTTT. The whole variable domain, remainder taken from reference TRBV19 and TRBJ2-3, is DGGITQSPKYLFRKEGQNVTLSCEQNLNHDAMYWYRQDPGQGLRLIYYSQIVNDFQKGDIAEGYSVSREKKESFPLTVTSAQKNPTAFYLCATAGQLEGTQYFGPGTRLTVL.